These 4 T cell receptor beta chains came from one sample sequenced in a study of blood T cell repertoires in COVID-19. Sequencing used immunoSEQ multiplex PCR; TCRdb keeps in-frame clones, though not all of them. The sample has roughly 50,000 clones; approximately 83% are singletons. The sample consisted of peripheral blood. The receptors come from a man aged 70-80 years with acute or convalescent COVID-19.

The chain links TRBV7-6 to TRBJ2-2; 9 positions match TRBD1. Germline V CDR1 and CDR2: SGHVS, FNYEAQ. J gave up 3 bases and V 5 bases, and 7 bases lay outside the gene matches. CDR3 length: 16 residues. This CDR3 is CASSGTGGVDTGELFF. CDR3 nucleotides: TGTGCCAGCAGCGGTACAGGGGGCGTGGACACCGGGGAGCTGTTTTTT.

The genes are TRBV5-1 and TRBJ2-1; no firm D call. This CDR3 contains 15 residues. Germline assignment: CDR1 SGHRS and CDR2 YFSETQ. V was shortened by 7 bases and J by 0 bases, with 14 bases between the two germline ends. The CDR3, as DNA: TGCGCCAGCCGCGCGGCCAGTTCCTCCTACAATGAGCAGTTCTTC. This gives the protein CASRAASSSYNEQFF. Using reference TRBV5-1 and TRBJ2-1 for the parts outside the CDR3, the full variable domain is KAGVTQTPRYLIKTRGQQVTLSCSPISGHRSVSWYQQTPGQGLQFLFEYFSETQRNKGNFPGRFSGRQFSNSRSEMNVSTLELGDSALYLCASRAASSSYNEQFFGPGTRLTVL.

V gene TRBV19 combines with J gene TRBJ2-3; a possible D gene is TRBD1 (5 bases). The CDR3 contains 15 residues. Looked up from germline, CDR1 is LNHDA and CDR2 is SQIVND (reference sequence). Trimming stripped 7 bases from V and 2 bases from J, with 16 bases between. The CDR3 is CASNRAGMNTDTQYF. CDR3 DNA sequence: TGTGCCAGTAACCGCGCAGGGATGAACACAGATACGCAGTATTTT. Filled out from reference TRBV19 and TRBJ2-3, the complete variable domain reads DGGITQSPKYLFRKEGQNVTLSCEQNLNHDAMYWYRQDPGQGLRLIYYSQIVNDFQKGDIAEGYSVSREKKESFPLTVTSAQKNPTAFYLCASNRAGMNTDTQYFGPGTRLTVL.

V usage is TRBV11-2 and J usage is TRBJ2-1; 14 bases agree with TRBD2. In germline, CDR1 is SGHAT, CDR2 FQNNGV. The CDR3 extends over 15 amino acids. V lost 5 bases, J lost 8 bases, and 5 bases stayed unmatched. The CDR3: CASSLGLAGDHEQFF. The CDR3, as DNA: TGTGCCAGCAGCCTGGGACTAGCGGGAGACCATGAGCAGTTCTTC.